This TCR beta chain was retrieved from a study of T cell responses to AZD1222 COVID-19 vaccine. Libraries were prepared by immunoSEQ multiplex PCR; TCRdb keeps only in-frame clonotypes and omits some of them. This table has roughly 200,000 clones, 90% to 95% appearing once. The V end lost 6 bases, the J end lost 5 bases, and 19 bases lay between the germline ends. The length of the CDR3 is 16 residues. Germline V gene sequence: CDR1 MDHEN, CDR2 SYDVKM. This clonotype originated in an adult in good health. The sequencing used peripheral blood, collected on day 0 of MenACWY control vaccination. This sequence joins TRBV28 and TRBJ1-4; D may be TRBD1 (5 bases). The CDR3 sequence: CASRRGRGTKNEKLFF. The CDR3 DNA reads TGTGCCAGCAGGCGGGGGAGGGGCACCAAAAATGAAAAACTGTTTTTT.